The TCR beta chain under discussion was sequenced for a study of T cells in localized non-small cell lung cancer. Findings and limits, study-wide: Sequencing covered just one tumor region, so heterogeneity cannot be ruled out. Among the tissues sampled, uninvolved adjacent lung had the highest T cell clonality, above tumor. Patients showing higher blood T cell density tended to see longer overall survival.

Remarks on this clone: The antigen is not known.

Germline loops: CDR1 SGHDT, CDR2 YYEEEE. V was shortened by 4 bases and J by 4 bases, with 11 bases between the two germline ends. The CDR3 is made up of 13 amino acids. Some clones are missing from TCRdb's copy, which holds only in-frame ones; the method was immunoSEQ multiplex PCR. Among approximately 45,000 clones listed, about 86% were seen once. The clonotype comes from a man aged 40 to 69 with stage II lung adenocarcinoma. Here the sequenced sample was PBMCs, taken before any cancer treatment. The chain employs TRBV5-6 and TRBJ1-1; no clear D gene. The CDR3 loop reads CASSTGLTTEAFF. The CDR3 DNA sequence: TGTGCCAGCAGCACCGGACTGACCACTGAAGCTTTCTTT.